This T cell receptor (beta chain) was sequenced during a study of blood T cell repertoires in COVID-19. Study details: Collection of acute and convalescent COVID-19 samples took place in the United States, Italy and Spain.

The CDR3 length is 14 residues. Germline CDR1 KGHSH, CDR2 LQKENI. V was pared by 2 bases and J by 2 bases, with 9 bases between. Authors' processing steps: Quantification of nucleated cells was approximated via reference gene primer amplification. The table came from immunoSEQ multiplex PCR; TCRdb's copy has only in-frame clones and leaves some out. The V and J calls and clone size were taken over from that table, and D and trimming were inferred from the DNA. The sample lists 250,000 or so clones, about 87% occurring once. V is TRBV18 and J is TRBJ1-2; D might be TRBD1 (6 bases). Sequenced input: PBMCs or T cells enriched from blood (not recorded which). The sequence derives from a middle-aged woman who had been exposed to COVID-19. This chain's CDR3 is CASSPTGQNYGYTF. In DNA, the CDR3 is TGTGCCAGCTCACCAACCGGACAGAACTATGGCTACACCTTC.